One and the same sample provided the 28 T cell receptor beta chains below, sequenced in a study of cytomegalovirus exposure and HLA in healthy donors. Libraries were prepared by immunoSEQ multiplex PCR; TCRdb keeps only in-frame clonotypes and omits some of them. The table lists hundreds of thousands of clones, 86% of them singletons, with around 0.8% in the top ten. Sequenced sample: PBMCs. Every receptor here comes from a woman aged 18-29 years in good health and CMV-seronegative.

The J gene is TRBJ2-1, the V gene TRBV4-1; 9 bases are a match to TRBD2. Germline-derived CDR1 and CDR2 are MGHRA and YSYEKL. This CDR3 has 15 amino acids. V gave up 0 bases and J gave up 6 bases; unmatched junction bases: 3. The chain's CDR3 is CASSQERGGPNEQFF. CDR3 coding DNA: TGCGCCAGCAGCCAAGAGCGGGGGGGCCCCAATGAGCAGTTCTTC.

This chain uses TRBV10-1 with TRBJ1-1; D remains unclear. This CDR3 has 13 amino acids. Germline lookup yields CDR1 WNHNN and CDR2 SYGVQD (reference sequence). V was cut by 3 bases and J by 5 bases, with 10 bases left in between. The CDR3 nucleotides read TGCGCCAGCAGTGATTACGCGGGAACTGAAGCTTTCTTT. The encoded protein is CASSDYAGTEAFF.

V usage is TRBV2 and J usage is TRBJ2-7; D is ambiguous. Trimming took 6 bases from V and 3 from J, leaving 6 bases between them. The CDR3 extends over 11 amino acids. CDR1 and CDR2 from the germline V gene are SNHLY and FYNNEI. CDR3 DNA sequence: TGTGCCAGCAGCCCCTTCTACGAGCAGTACTTC. Encoded protein: CASSPFYEQYF.

In DNA form, the CDR3 reads TGTGCCAGCAGTGCGCTATTCAGGGAAGGCGAGCAGTACTTC. Translation gives CASSALFREGEQYF. The rearrangement joins TRBV28 to TRBJ2-7; D may be TRBD1 (5 bases). CDR3 length: 14 amino acids. Germline V gene data show CDR1 as MDHEN and CDR2 as SYDVKM. The V end lost 5 bases, the J end lost 6 bases, and 17 bases lay between the germline ends.

The chain links TRBV13 to TRBJ2-2; TRBD1 might be the D (6 bases). The CDR3 sequence is 15 residues long. Germline loops: CDR1 PRHDT, CDR2 FYEKMQ (reference sequence). V dropped 4 bases and J dropped 1 base, with 10 bases sitting between them. CDR3 sequence: CASSSWTVNTGELFF. CDR3 nucleotides: TGTGCCAGCAGCTCATGGACAGTGAACACCGGGGAGCTGTTTTTT.

The chain links TRBV6-1 to TRBJ1-4, with D uncertain. Germline assignment: CDR1 MNHNS and CDR2 SASEGT. Trimming removed 4 bases at V and 6 bases at J, with 12 bases between. The CDR3 contains 14 residues. Written as DNA, the CDR3 is TGTGCCAGCAGTGGGGAAGGAGGGTATGAAAAACTGTTTTTT. Translating it yields CASSGEGGYEKLFF.

The chain couples TRBV9 to TRBJ2-1; 9 bases are a match to TRBD2. Germline V gene data show CDR1 as SGDLS and CDR2 as YYNGEE. The ends lost 0 bases at V and 6 bases at J; junction bases unmatched: 4. The CDR3 length is 15 residues. The CDR3, as DNA: TGTGCCAGCAGCGTAGTGACTAGCGGAGCCAATGAGCAGTTCTTC. This codes for CASSVVTSGANEQFF.

This chain joins TRBV28 and TRBJ2-7; TRBD2 is a possible D gene (5 bases). The V end was cut by 5 bases, the J end by 3 bases, with 14 bases between. In germline, CDR1 is MDHEN, CDR2 SYDVKM. CDR3 size: 14 residues. CDR3 region: CASSIWKAGYEQYF. CDR3 coding DNA: TGTGCCAGCAGTATTTGGAAGGCGGGCTACGAGCAGTACTTC.

This sequence joins TRBV9 and TRBJ2-4; TRBD2 matches at 14 bases. The CDR3 sequence is 16 residues long. The germline gives CDR1 SGDLS, CDR2 YYNGEE. V shed 4 bases, J shed 4 bases, and the junction held 4 bases outside the gene matches. The CDR3 loop reads CASSSGLAGAKNIQYF. The DNA for the CDR3 is TGTGCCAGCAGCTCGGGACTAGCGGGAGCTAAAAACATTCAGTACTTC.

CDR3 nucleotide sequence: TGTGCCAGCAGCTTAGGGACTAGCGACACCGGGGAGCTGTTTTTT. Encoded protein: CASSLGTSDTGELFF. V gene TRBV28 combines with J gene TRBJ2-2; 10 positions agree with TRBD2. Germline CDR1 is MDHEN and CDR2 is SYDVKM. V was clipped by 6 bases and J by 3 bases; unmatched bases: 4. The CDR3 contains 15 residues.

The chain recombines TRBV29-1 with TRBJ2-7; possible D gene TRBD1, 6 bases. Trimming took off 3 bases at V and 4 bases at J, with 13 bases between the two ends. CDR3 size: 13 residues. Germline CDR1 and CDR2: SQVTM and ANQGSEA. CDR3 nucleotides: TGCAGCGTTGAGGCGACAGGCCGGTACGAGCAGTACTTC. Translation: CSVEATGRYEQYF.

The CDR3 spells CASSIQGGQPQHF. The CDR3 coding sequence is TGTGCCAGTAGTATTCAGGGAGGTCAGCCCCAGCATTTT. The chain is built from TRBV19 and TRBJ1-5, with D perhaps TRBD1 (5 bases). The CDR3 totals 13 residues. V was cut by 3 bases and J by 6 bases, with 9 bases left in between. Germline V gene lookup returns CDR1 LNHDA and CDR2 SQIVND (reference sequence).

With respect to this clone: This CDR3 is also generated by other DNA sequences in the sample. The chain has TRBV15 and TRBJ1-4; 7 bases are a match to TRBD1. Germline V gene lookup returns CDR1 LNHNV and CDR2 YYDKDF (reference sequence). This CDR3 has 14 residues. V shed 0 bases and J 8 bases; nucleotides not matched to a gene: 3. The CDR3 coding sequence is TGTGCCACCAGCAGAGACAGGGGGTGGGAAAAACTGTTTTTT. Amino acid sequence: CATSRDRGWEKLFF.

This clone was detected once. This rearrangement joins TRBV30 to TRBJ2-7; TRBD1 agrees at 9 bases. The trim removed 4 bases at V and 2 bases at J, leaving 12 bases unmatched. The CDR3 extends over 16 amino acids. CDR1 GTSNPN and CDR2 SVGIG come from the germline V gene (reference sequence). The CDR3 spells CAWNGEGTGIPYEQYF. The CDR3 nucleotides are TGTGCCTGGAATGGCGAGGGGACAGGGATCCCCTACGAGCAGTACTTC.

The chain couples TRBV29-1 to TRBJ2-2; 9 bases are shared with TRBD1. The V segment lost 6 bases and the J segment 4 bases; nucleotides outside the gene matches: 9. Germline values: CDR1 SQVTM, CDR2 ANQGSEA. The CDR3 sequence is 15 residues long. The CDR3 coding sequence is TGCAGCGTGGGGGGACCGACAGGGGGCACCGGGGAGCTGTTTTTT. Translation gives CSVGGPTGGTGELFF.

The chain has TRBV27 and TRBJ2-7; 7 bases align to TRBD1. Germline CDR1 reads MNHEY; CDR2 reads SMNVEV (reference sequence). The CDR3 is 13 amino acids. V lost 4 bases and J lost 5; bases outside the gene matches: 5. CDR3: CASSYRGGNEQYF. The CDR3 nucleotides read TGTGCCAGCAGTTACAGGGGTGGGAACGAGCAGTACTTC.

J is TRBJ2-1 and V is TRBV5-5; maybe TRBD2 (5 bases). V was shortened by 1 base and J by 7 bases, with 18 bases between the two germline ends. This CDR3 has 16 amino acids. In germline, CDR1 is SGHKS, CDR2 YYEKEE (reference sequence). The CDR3 DNA reads TGTGCCAGCAGCTTGAAGGAGGTAAGAGAGAGAAATGAGCAGTTCTTC. This codes for CASSLKEVRERNEQFF.

This chain joins TRBV6-5 and TRBJ2-3; TRBD2 matches 10 bases. With V trimmed by 5 bases and J by 2 bases, 4 bases remained unmatched. CDR1 is MNHEY, CDR2 SVGAGI, per germline. This CDR3 has 15 amino acids. This chain's CDR3 is CASSQGLAATDTQYF. Written as DNA, the CDR3 is TGTGCCAGCAGTCAAGGACTAGCGGCCACAGATACGCAGTATTTT.

The rearrangement uses TRBV5-1 and TRBJ1-2; no definite D call. This CDR3 spans 12 amino acids. CDR1 and CDR2 (germline): SGHRS, YFSETQ. The V end was cut by 4 bases, the J end by 3 bases, with 7 bases between. CDR3 protein: CASSSTDYGYTF. The CDR3 DNA follows: TGCGCCAGCAGCAGCACAGACTATGGCTACACCTTC.

This chain links TRBV7-9 with TRBJ1-2; D is unclear. Germline V gene sequence: CDR1 SEHNR, CDR2 FQNEAQ (reference sequence). The CDR3 runs to 13 residues. Trimming removed 5 bases from V and 8 bases from J, with 15 bases in between. CDR3 in amino acids: CASSPGGLRGYTF. In DNA, the CDR3 is TGTGCCAGCAGCCCAGGTGGTCTAAGGGGCTACACCTTC. The full variable domain, with the rest looked up from reference TRBV7-9 and TRBJ1-2, is DTGVSQNPRHKITKRGQNVTFRCDPISEHNRLYWYRQTLGQGPEFLTYFQNEAQLEKSRLLSDRFSAERPKGSFSTLEIQRTEQGDSAMYLCASSPGGLRGYTFGSGTRLTVV.

The V and J genes are TRBV4-1 and TRBJ1-6; 8 positions agree with TRBD1. Trimming removed 2 bases from V and 7 bases from J; junction bases left unmatched: 4. CDR1 and CDR2 from the germline V gene are MGHRA and YSYEKL. This CDR3 has 15 amino acids. CDR3 nucleotides: TGCGCCAGCAGCCAACCTGGACAGGGAAATTCACCCCTCCACTTT. Protein: CASSQPGQGNSPLHF.

In this sample, this clone turned up a few times. V is TRBV27 and J is TRBJ1-2, with 10 positions matching TRBD1. The CDR3 is made up of 13 amino acids. V dropped 8 bases and J dropped 6; count of bases not matched to a gene: 6. CDR1 is MNHEY, CDR2 SMNVEV, per germline (reference sequence). This CDR3 reads CASRGQGDHGYTF. CDR3 nucleotide sequence: TGTGCCAGCCGCGGACAGGGGGACCATGGCTACACCTTC.

The chain uses TRBV2 and TRBJ2-1; TRBD2 aligns across 10 bases. Germline V gives CDR1 SNHLY, CDR2 FYNNEI. Losses at the gene ends were 7 bases for V and 6 bases for J; bases not matched to a gene: 6. There are 14 residues in the CDR3. CDR3 sequence reads: CASTGAGGGNEQFF. CDR3 in DNA: TGTGCCAGCACGGGAGCGGGAGGGGGCAATGAGCAGTTCTTC.

This clone was seen only once. V usage is TRBV28 and J usage is TRBJ1-1; 8 bases fit TRBD1. CDR3 length: 15 residues. The junction had 6 bases not matched to a gene; V was cut back by 2 bases and J by 4 bases. The germline V gene has CDR1 MDHEN and CDR2 SYDVKM. Here the CDR3 reads CASSLSRRGPTEAFF. The CDR3 bases are TGTGCCAGCAGTTTAAGTCGCAGGGGGCCCACTGAAGCTTTCTTT.

The rearrangement links TRBV28 to TRBJ2-1; 7 positions match TRBD1. V was clipped by 7 bases and J by 6 bases; unmatched bases: 9. From germline, CDR1 is MDHEN and CDR2 SYDVKM. This CDR3 is built from 14 residues. CDR3 sequence (DNA): TGTGCCAGCATCCCCACAGGGGAACTCAATGAGCAGTTCTTC. Its protein is CASIPTGELNEQFF.

The chain links TRBV30 to TRBJ1-2; TRBD1 agrees at 7 bases. The CDR3 runs 13 residues. The V gene end was trimmed by 5 bases and the J gene end by 11 bases; junction bases not matched to a gene: 14. Germline V CDR1 and CDR2: GTSNPN, SVGIG (reference sequence). The DNA of the CDR3 is TGTGCCTGGGACCAAACAGGACAGGACCTTTACACCTTC. It codes for CAWDQTGQDLYTF.

V is TRBV11-2 and J is TRBJ2-7; D is possibly TRBD1 (6 bases). The CDR3 runs 18 residues. The ends were cut back, 4 bases at V and 3 bases at J, with 25 bases in the middle. In germline, CDR1 is SGHAT, CDR2 FQNNGV. The CDR3 region is CASSSGLSSRLQGYEQYF. CDR3 DNA sequence: TGTGCCAGCAGCTCTGGGCTTTCCAGTCGACTACAGGGCTACGAGCAGTACTTC.

The chain uses TRBV11-2 and TRBJ1-1; D may be TRBD1 (5 bases). CDR1 is SGHAT, CDR2 FQNNGV, per germline. The length of the CDR3 is 14 residues. Trimming took off 7 bases at V and 3 bases at J, with 15 bases between the two ends. This chain's CDR3 is CASMGRAFHTEAFF. Here the CDR3 DNA reads TGTGCCAGCATGGGCAGGGCATTTCACACTGAAGCTTTCTTT.